This paragraph covers one TCR beta chain sequence. With random hexamers, 0.5 to 1 ug RNA was reverse transcribed. By means of immunoSEQ multiplex PCR, TCR beta CDR3 spanning 54 Vbeta and 13 Jbeta underwent amplification. TCRdb re-derived calls from the immunoSEQ multiplex PCR reads in MiXCR, one entry per CDR3 protein. The sample holds roughly 120,000 distinct CDR3 sequences, about 94% seen once. These data belong to a study of CD8 T cells in Susac syndrome. Sequences were obtained from CD4+ T cells from PBMCs. The TCR comes from a human donor with multiple sclerosis.

The CDR3 region is CASSMGPDTMNTEAFF. As DNA, the CDR3 is TGTGCCAGCAGTATGGGTCCGGACACCATGAACACTGAAGCTTTCTTT. The gene calls are TRBV12-3 or TRBV12-4 and TRBJ1-1; tentatively, D is TRBD1 (5 bases). The CDR3 length is 16 residues. The ends were cut back, 5 bases at V and 0 bases at J, with 16 bases in the middle.